This T cell receptor (beta chain) came from a study of T-cell reconstitution after alpha-beta-depleted transplantation in children. Study-wide findings and caveats: A year had passed since transplant, and T-cell counts and diversity by then came mostly from newly produced T cells.

Trimming removed 2 bases from V and 3 bases from J; junction bases left unmatched: 5. The CDR3 loop spans 15 amino acids. CDR1 is SGHRS, CDR2 YFSETQ, per germline. As it was prepared, the TCRbeta library received unique molecular identifiers. Each CDR3 protein gets one entry after TCRdb re-called the PCR reads with MiXCR. Of some 130,000 distinct CDR3 sequences in the sample, roughly 10% were seen once. Only a few counts were recorded for this clonotype. The antigen remains unidentified. The sequencing here drew on PBMCs, mostly from graft donor cells, taken 180 days after TCRalphabeta/CD19-depleted stem cell transplant. The TCR originated in a girl in the first two years of life who had a stem cell transplant for combined immunodeficiency, so the T cells may come from the graft donor. The V and J genes are TRBV5-1 and TRBJ1-2, with TRBD1 identical over 9 bases. This CDR3 is CASSFRDRADYGYTF. Here the CDR3 DNA reads TGCGCCAGCAGCTTCAGGGACAGGGCGGACTATGGCTACACCTTC.